This T cell receptor (beta chain) was identified in a study of blood T cells in healthy people across ages (dated by TCRdb to 2013 to 2016). In the study overall: Template switching captured roughly one uniquely barcoded TCR beta cDNA molecule per two T cells in model experiments. To avoid experimental bias, donors of different ages were randomly spread across the sequencing lanes. The donors were split into four age groups: young (average about 15 years), middle-aged (over 35), aged (approximately 60) and long-lived (roughly 80). For two donors (one aged 18 to 30 and one aged 80 or older), the study analyzed two additional independent replicas of 1 million unique cDNA reads from the same blood draw. To track age-related changes in TCR beta repertoire diversity, the study relied on deep sequencing normalized with unique cDNA molecular identifiers. Paper-wide results and their limitations: Compared with the aged group, more naive CD4+ T cells, fewer expanded clones and increased TCR diversity were shown by the long-lived group, suggesting age selection. Observed TCR beta diversity per million T cells fell roughly linearly with age, and a significant reduction was already apparent by age around 40. Donor CMV infection status was unknown, potentially confounding age-related changes in expanded clonotypes. Estimates of total diversity based on one million sequenced T cells were regarded as lower bounds and as underestimates. Because profiling used bulk unsorted PBMCs, naive and antigen-experienced compartments could not be compared conclusively. There was a strong correlation between observed TCR beta diversity and the percentage of naive T cells measured by flow cytometry.

Donors were a few dozen systemically healthy Caucasian individuals from Russia aged roughly 6 to 100 years. Around 10 milliliters of peripheral blood were collected from each donor into EDTA-treated Vacutainer tubes. Ficoll-Paque density-gradient centrifugation was used to isolate PBMCs, with at least 7 million obtained per sample. Trizol reagent was used to extract total RNA from PBMCs, with at least 5.5 micrograms per sample. For every donor, flow cytometry on a PBMC aliquot measured the percentage of naive CD45RAhigh/CD27high T cells. The library was obtained by 5' RACE. TCRdb shows the sequencer as Illumina HiSeq 2500. A second PCR of roughly 7 to 11 cycles was performed with a sample-barcoded 5' primer and a J-beta primer mix. A template-switch 5' adaptor carrying 12 random nucleotides introduced a unique molecular identifier onto each TCR beta cDNA molecule. Each sample yielded at least 2.5 million CDR3-containing paired-end reads. The Mint cDNA synthesis kit, primed by a TRBC-specific oligonucleotide, was used to synthesize first-strand cDNA from all RNA. Following uracil-DNA glycosylase treatment, a first 18-cycle PCR with universal primers M1SS and BC2_uni_R was performed on all cDNA. Per the source publication's procedure: For normalization, 1 million high-quality reads, each with a distinct molecular identifier, were randomly selected from each sample. Instead of being binned into consensus sequences, reads with shared molecular identifiers were discarded. MiTCR, with a Q25 quality threshold and the strictest error-elimination algorithm, was used for CDR3 identification, clonotype clustering and error correction. A nonparametric unseen species model using Euler transformation provided a lower-bound estimate of total TCR beta diversity. Using fastp trimming at Q25 and MiXCR clonotype assembly, TCRdb reanalyzed the public sequencing data and kept in-frame beta chains. CDR3 protein sequences are deduplicated, and each keeps its most common genes and DNA. The authors' filters were not applied to this entry. Across this sample there are 250,000 to 300,000 distinct CDR3 sequences, with roughly 29% seen only once. Approximately 28% of the sample is taken by the ten largest.

On this clonotype itself: Its antigen is still unknown. Per-base quality was not reported, and no clone a single base away is much larger than it.

The CDR3, cysteine through phenylalanine, is 17 amino acids long. Of the read, only the CDR3 DNA is kept; its 51 bases are in frame from base 1. The germline V gene sets CDR1 to MNHEY and CDR2 to SVGEGT. Between the V and J ends, shortened by 2 bases and 0 bases respectively, the junction contains 14 bases. The sample consisted of blood. The TCR originated in a woman in her 70s in good health. The chain uses TRBV6-2 or TRBV6-3 and TRBJ2-1, and possibly TRBD1, on 5 matching bases. The sequenced DNA is TGTGCCAGCAGTTACGGGTACAGGAAAAGCTCCTACAATGAGCAGTTCTTC. The translation is CASSYGYRKSSYNEQFF.